Shown below are 17 T cell receptor beta chains from a single sample sequenced in a study of T cell repertoires in cytomegalovirus infection (dated by TCRdb to the late 2010s). The data were produced on an Illumina HiSeq 1500. TCRdb redid the processing of the public reads, applying fastp at Q25 and MiXCR, and retained in-frame beta chains. Under each unique CDR3 protein, matching rows form one entry showing the most common genes and DNA. This sample gives some 220,000 distinct CDR3 sequences in total; 12% of them show up just once. The leading ten clones occupy 1.5% to 2% of the sample. The sequencing input was PBMCs. The receptors here all came from a human donor in good health (CMV status not recorded). Some clones in this sample may be carry-over from other donors' samples.

This clonotype was detected ten times or more. This rearrangement joins TRBV28 to TRBJ2-1; 10 bases map to TRBD1. Trimming at V came to 4 bases and at J to 4 bases, leaving 4 bases not matched to a gene. CDR3 length: 15 residues. Looked up from germline, CDR1 is MDHEN and CDR2 is SYDVKM. The CDR3 region has the DNA TGTGCCAGCAGTTCCGGGACAGGGGTATACAATGAGCAGTTCTTC. This codes for CASSSGTGVYNEQFF. The whole variable domain, remainder taken from reference TRBV28 and TRBJ2-1, is DVKVTQSSRYLVKRTGEKVFLECVQDMDHENMFWYRQDPGLGLRLIYFSYDVKMKEKGDIPEGYSVSREKKERFSLILESASTNQTSMYLCASSSGTGVYNEQFFGPGTRLTVL.

At least ten counts were recorded for this clonotype. This chain connects TRBV6-2 or TRBV6-3 to TRBJ2-5; the D gene is possibly TRBD2 (5 bases). V dropped 7 bases and J dropped 0 bases, with 15 bases sitting between them. CDR3 length: 15 residues. Germline CDR1 MNHEY, CDR2 SVGEGT. This CDR3 is CASNPPGRYQETQYF. CDR3 coding DNA: TGTGCCAGCAACCCCCCGGGGAGATACCAAGAGACCCAGTACTTC.

This clonotype occurred many times. V and J are TRBV7-6 and TRBJ2-7; D call uncertain. There are 13 residues in the CDR3. Per the germline V gene, CDR1 is SGHVS and CDR2 is FNYEAQ. Deletions cut 2 bases from V and 2 bases from J, with 7 bases between. The CDR3 spells CASSLTNTYEQYF. In DNA, the CDR3 is TGTGCCAGCAGCTTAACCAACACCTACGAGCAGTACTTC.

This clonotype has just a few counts. The rearrangement uses TRBV14 and TRBJ2-3; D is perhaps TRBD2 (6 bases). The V and J ends lost 3 bases and 1 base respectively, with 14 bases between them. Germline V gives CDR1 SGHDN, CDR2 FVKESK. CDR3 length: 16 residues. The CDR3 sequence: CASSQNAGLRTDTQYF. The CDR3 DNA reads as TGTGCCAGCAGCCAGAACGCGGGACTCCGCACAGATACGCAGTATTTT.

Many counts were recorded for this clonotype. This chain joins TRBV7-2 and TRBJ1-2; D perhaps matches TRBD1 (5 bases). The CDR3 loop spans 13 amino acids. V lost 0 bases to trimming and J lost 8 bases, with 10 bases between them. Germline V gene lookup returns CDR1 SGHTA and CDR2 FQGNSA. CDR3 bases: TGTGCCAGCAGCTTAGCGACGGGGGGAGGCTACACCTTC. This translates into CASSLATGGGYTF.

This clonotype was detected ten times or more. The chain couples TRBV7-2 to TRBJ1-2; D gene ambiguous. The V gene's germline CDR1 is SGHTA and CDR2 FQGNSA. The CDR3 extends over 11 amino acids. V was shortened by 6 bases and J by 7 bases, with 9 bases between the two germline ends. DNA of the CDR3: TGTGCCAGCAGTAAAGGGAGTGGCTACACCTTC. Translation gives CASSKGSGYTF.

This clonotype was detected a few times. The V call is TRBV6-2 or TRBV6-3, the J call TRBJ2-7; 11 bases line up with TRBD2. The V gene's germline CDR1 is MNHEY and CDR2 SVGEGT. J gave up 2 bases and V 2 bases, and 2 bases lay outside the gene matches. The CDR3 contains 15 residues. CDR3 in amino acids: CASSYGLAGTYEQYF. The CDR3 nucleotides are TGTGCCAGCAGTTACGGACTAGCGGGTACCTACGAGCAGTACTTC.

This clonotype has a count of ten or more. The chain couples TRBV11-1 to TRBJ2-3, with unresolved D. The CDR3 covers 15 residues. The germline gives CDR1 SGHAT, CDR2 FQDESV (reference sequence). With 3 bases removed from V and 0 bases from J, the gap between germline ends came to 10 bases. CDR3: CASSFSPSSTDTQYF. CDR3 DNA: TGTGCCAGCAGCTTTTCACCCTCTAGCACAGATACGCAGTATTTT.

This chain connects TRBV29-1 to TRBJ2-1; D remains unclear. Germline-derived CDR1 and CDR2 are SQVTM and ANQGSEA. Trimming removed 1 base from V and 7 bases from J, with 11 bases in between. CDR3 length: 13 amino acids. The CDR3 DNA reads TGCAGCGTTGAAGTGACGGCACAGAATGAGCAGTTCTTC. It is translated as CSVEVTAQNEQFF.

The chain is built from TRBV7-8 and TRBJ2-6, with TRBD1 identical over 8 bases. CDR1 SGHVS and CDR2 FQNEAQ come from the germline V gene. V dropped 2 bases and J dropped 0; count of bases not matched to a gene: 15. The CDR3 contains 21 residues. CDR3 in DNA: TGTGCCAGCAGCTTATTTTTGCGAGGCGGGACAGGAGGCTCTGGGGCCAACGTCCTGACTTTC. It specifies CASSLFLRGGTGGSGANVLTF.

This clonotype was counted a single time. A single base separates this from a much larger clone, so it may be a read error. V gene TRBV6-2 or TRBV6-3 combines with J gene TRBJ2-3, with D possibly being TRBD2 (5 bases). This CDR3 is 14 amino acids long. Trimming took off 2 bases at V and 4 bases at J, with 10 bases between the two ends. Germline V lookup: CDR1 MNHEY, CDR2 SVGEGT. The CDR3 loop is CASSYGSSADTQYF. The CDR3 coding sequence is TGTGCCAGCAGTTACGGGAGCTCGGCAGATACGCAGTATTTT.

The J gene is TRBJ1-6, the V gene TRBV20-1; 7 positions match TRBD1. CDR3 length: 14 residues. CDR1 and CDR2 (germline): DFQATT, SNEGSKA (reference sequence). Germline trimming cut 6 bases from V and 2 bases from J; bases unmatched to any gene: 4. The CDR3 is CSASDRTYNSPLHF. In nucleotides, the CDR3 is TGCAGTGCCTCGGACAGGACCTATAATTCACCCCTCCACTTT.

This rearrangement joins TRBV2 to TRBJ2-5, with 8 nucleotides matching TRBD2. J was trimmed by 4 bases and V by 2 bases; bases with no gene match: 3. The CDR3 length is 14 residues. Germline assignment: CDR1 SNHLY and CDR2 FYNNEI. The CDR3 nucleotides read TGTGCCAGCAGTGAACGGGGGGGAGGAGAGACCCAGTACTTC. Its translation: CASSERGGGETQYF. Filled out from reference TRBV2 and TRBJ2-5, the complete variable domain reads EPEVTQTPSHQVTQMGQEVILRCVPISNHLYFYWYRQILGQKVEFLVSFYNNEISEKSEIFDDQFSVERPDGSNFTLKIRSTKLEDSAMYFCASSERGGGETQYFGPGTRLLVL.

There are a few counts of this clonotype. The chain couples TRBV5-1 to TRBJ1-5; D unclear. V was cut by 4 bases and J by 4 bases, with 15 bases left in between. Germline CDR1 reads SGHRS; CDR2 reads YFSETQ. The CDR3 covers 15 residues. The CDR3 is CASSQRAGGNQPQHF. In nucleotides, the CDR3 is TGCGCCAGCAGCCAACGCGCAGGCGGTAATCAGCCCCAGCATTTT.

This clonotype was recorded at least ten times. This sequence joins TRBV20-1 and TRBJ1-5; 8 bases match TRBD1. The V gene end was trimmed by 3 bases and the J gene end by 3 bases; junction bases not matched to a gene: 1. The CDR3 consists of 13 residues. In germline, CDR1 is DFQATT, CDR2 SNEGSKA (reference sequence). The DNA for the CDR3 is TGCAGTGCTAGGACAGGGGACAATCAGCCCCAGCATTTT. This gives the protein CSARTGDNQPQHF.

This clonotype was counted ten times or more. The rearrangement links TRBV7-6 to TRBJ2-7; perhaps TRBD2 as D (5 bases). CDR1 and CDR2 (germline): SGHVS, FNYEAQ. The CDR3 spans 14 residues. The ends were cut back, 1 base at V and 7 bases at J, with 14 bases in the middle. The CDR3 sequence is CASSLDPGSGEQYF. The CDR3 DNA follows: TGTGCCAGCAGCTTAGATCCAGGCTCGGGAGAGCAGTACTTC.

This clonotype has ten or more counts. This rearrangement joins TRBV7-2 to TRBJ2-6; D uncertain. The germline gives CDR1 SGHTA, CDR2 FQGNSA. Deletions cut 3 bases from V and 0 bases from J, with 9 bases between. The CDR3 runs to 16 residues. The CDR3 spells CASSFGSISGANVLTF. CDR3 bases: TGTGCCAGCAGCTTTGGAAGCATCTCTGGGGCCAACGTCCTGACTTTC. The variable domain in full, with the rest retrieved from reference TRBV7-2 and TRBJ2-6, is GAGVSQSPSNKVTEKGKDVELRCDPISGHTALYWYRQSLGQGLEFLIYFQGNSAPDKSGLPSDRFSAERTGGSVSTLTIQRTQQEDSAVYLCASSFGSISGANVLTFGAGSRLTVL.